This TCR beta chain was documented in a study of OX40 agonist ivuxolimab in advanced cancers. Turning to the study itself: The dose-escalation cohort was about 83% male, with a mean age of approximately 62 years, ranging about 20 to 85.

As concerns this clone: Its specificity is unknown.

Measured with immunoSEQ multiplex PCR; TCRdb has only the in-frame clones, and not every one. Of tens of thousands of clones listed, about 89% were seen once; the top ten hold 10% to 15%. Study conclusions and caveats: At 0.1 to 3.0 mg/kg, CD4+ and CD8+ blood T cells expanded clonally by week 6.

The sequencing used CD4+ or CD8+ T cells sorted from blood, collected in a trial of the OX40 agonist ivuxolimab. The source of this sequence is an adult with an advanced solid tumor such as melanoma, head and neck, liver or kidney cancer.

The CDR3 DNA reads TGTGCCAGCAGCCAAGAGTGGCGGAATGAGCAGTTCTTC. Its protein product is CASSQEWRNEQFF. The V gene is TRBV14, the J gene TRBJ2-1; the D is unclear. Per germline, CDR1 SGHDN and CDR2 FVKESK. V was pared by 0 bases and J by 7 bases, with 7 bases between. The CDR3 is 13 residues long.